What follows describes a single TCR beta chain. Its specificity is unknown. This specimen belongs to a study of cytomegalovirus exposure and HLA in healthy donors. General study findings and limits: A further, later analysis showed that HLA-associated TCR beta chains (compared with equally common others) were more clonally expanded. It was taken for granted in presence/absence analyses that sequencing depth across donors was roughly uniform. Differences between HLA loci emerged in a later analysis of TCR association rates, with DRB1 most and HLA-C fewest.

PCR amplification relied on 60 Vbeta primers (plus 13 Jbeta primers). In the original analysis: Later work found 80 million or so unique TCR beta chains, with around 10 million shared. TCRdb's table, derived via immunoSEQ multiplex PCR, lists solely in-frame clones and lacks some. V, J and clone size are those of that table, while D and trimming were read from the DNA. The sample has about 96,000 clones, 77% seen once; the top ten hold about 7%. CDR3 length equals 15 residues. V shed 7 bases and J 5 bases; nucleotides not matched to a gene: 9. In germline, CDR1 is SNHLY, CDR2 FYNNEI. The TCR originated in a man in his forties or fifties in good health and CMV-seropositive. The chain employs TRBV2 and TRBJ1-5, with 9 bases identical to TRBD1. The sample consisted of PBMCs. CDR3 in DNA: TGTGCCAGCACCGAGGACAGGGGATCCCATCAGCCCCAGCATTTT. It translates to CASTEDRGSHQPQHF.